This T cell receptor beta chain was captured in a study of graft-versus-host responses after intestinal transplantation. Across the study: All recipients got anti-thymocyte globulin induction, then tacrolimus and steroids for three to four years. Findings of the study overall: Recipient marrow harbored GvH clones, some of which surfaced first in ileum or blood. Early after transplant, HvG clones declined as circulating GvH clones peaked.

About this clone: The antigen remains undetermined.

Tissue processing of the graft released intraepithelial and lamina propria lymphocytes from it. Trimming shortened V by 7 bases and J by 1 base, and 16 bases separated the two germline ends. The CDR3 is made up of 15 amino acids. The V gene's germline CDR1 is MNHNY and CDR2 SVGAGI (reference sequence). Profiled with immunoSEQ multiplex PCR; TCRdb holds only in-frame clones, not every one. The sample records roughly 14,000 clones, around 69% being singletons. The sample here was ileum tissue, taken 14 days after transplant. This clonotype originated in a human patient who received an intestinal transplant, so some T cells may come from the graft donor. The chain has TRBV6-6 and TRBJ1-1; D is perhaps TRBD1 (5 bases). Here the CDR3 reads CASIDTTGRNTEAFF. CDR3 in DNA: TGTGCCAGCATCGACACTACAGGACGGAACACTGAAGCTTTCTTT.